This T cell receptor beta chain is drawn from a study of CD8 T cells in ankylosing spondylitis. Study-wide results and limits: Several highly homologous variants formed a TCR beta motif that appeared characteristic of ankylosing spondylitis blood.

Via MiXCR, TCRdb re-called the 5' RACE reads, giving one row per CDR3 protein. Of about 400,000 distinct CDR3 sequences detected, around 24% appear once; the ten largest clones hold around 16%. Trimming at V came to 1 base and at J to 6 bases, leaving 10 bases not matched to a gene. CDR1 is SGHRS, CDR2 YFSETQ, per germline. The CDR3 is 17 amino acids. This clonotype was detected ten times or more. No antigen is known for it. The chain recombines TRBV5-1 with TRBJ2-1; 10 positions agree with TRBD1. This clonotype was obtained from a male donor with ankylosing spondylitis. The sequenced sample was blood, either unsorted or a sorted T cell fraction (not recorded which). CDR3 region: CASSLTVRDRGLNEQFF. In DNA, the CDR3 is TGCGCCAGCAGCTTGACAGTACGGGACAGGGGTCTCAATGAGCAGTTCTTC.